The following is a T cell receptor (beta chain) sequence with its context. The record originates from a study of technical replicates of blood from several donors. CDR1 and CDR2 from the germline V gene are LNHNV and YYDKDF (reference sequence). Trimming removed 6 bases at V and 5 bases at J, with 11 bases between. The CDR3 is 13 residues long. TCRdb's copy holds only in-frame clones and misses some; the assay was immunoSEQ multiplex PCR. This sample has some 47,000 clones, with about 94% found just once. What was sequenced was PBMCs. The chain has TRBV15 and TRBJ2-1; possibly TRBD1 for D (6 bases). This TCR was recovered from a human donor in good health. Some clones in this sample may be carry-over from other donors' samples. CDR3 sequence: CATRGASHNEQFF. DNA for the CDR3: TGTGCCACCAGGGGGGCTAGTCACAATGAGCAGTTCTTC.